The 27 T cell receptor beta chains in this list originate from one sample, sequenced in a study of T cell repertoires in cytomegalovirus infection. MiXCR, run by TCRdb on the reads, gives a single entry per CDR3 protein. The table records a few hundred thousand distinct CDR3 sequences, about 39% of them present only once. Which antigens these TCRs recognize remains unknown. Sequenced here: cultured PBMCs, sampled from culture after CMV antigen stimulation. Receptors were obtained from a human donor in good health (CMV status not recorded). Some clones in this sample may be carry-over from other donors' samples.

The chain uses TRBV9 and TRBJ2-1; possible D gene TRBD2, 5 bases. CDR3 size: 14 residues. The V and J ends lost 0 bases and 6 bases respectively, with 10 bases between them. CDR1 SGDLS and CDR2 YYNGEE come from the germline V gene. The CDR3 reads CASSVAGWGNEQFF. DNA for the CDR3: TGTGCCAGCAGCGTAGCGGGGTGGGGCAATGAGCAGTTCTTC.

This clonotype appeared a few times. V and J are TRBV19 and TRBJ1-5, with a possible D match to TRBD1 (6 bases). The germline V and J ends were trimmed by 6 bases and 1 base, with 19 bases remaining between them. Germline lookup yields CDR1 LNHDA and CDR2 SQIVND (reference sequence). The CDR3 consists of 17 residues. CDR3 residues: CASSPRPGQISNQPQHF. The DNA for the CDR3 is TGTGCCAGTAGCCCGAGGCCGGGACAAATAAGCAATCAGCCCCAGCATTTT.

This clonotype was counted ten times or more. The chain carries TRBV7-2 and TRBJ2-3; D is ambiguous. The CDR3 totals 14 residues. Germline V lookup: CDR1 SGHTA, CDR2 FQGNSA. Trimming removed 5 bases at V and 2 bases at J, with 11 bases between. The CDR3 is CASSLGLPTDTQYF. DNA for the CDR3: TGTGCCAGCAGCCTTGGTCTTCCCACAGATACGCAGTATTTT.

V is TRBV4-1 and J is TRBJ1-4; D might be TRBD1 (5 bases). Germline CDR1 and CDR2: MGHRA and YSYEKL. The CDR3 covers 16 residues. The V end lost 0 bases, the J end lost 7 bases, and 15 bases lay between the germline ends. Here the CDR3 reads CASSQERRGVGEKLFF. The CDR3 DNA follows: TGCGCCAGCAGCCAAGAAAGGAGAGGGGTCGGTGAAAAACTGTTTTTT.

The rearrangement joins TRBV28 to TRBJ2-1; no clear D gene. Germline V gene lookup returns CDR1 MDHEN and CDR2 SYDVKM. Trimming cost V 6 bases and J 4 bases, with 19 bases left between them. The CDR3 covers 16 residues. The CDR3 DNA reads as TGTGCCAGCAGCTTCGTTGGCTACCAAGATTACAATGAGCAGTTCTTC. Encoded protein: CASSFVGYQDYNEQFF.

This clonotype was seen only a few times. The CDR3 DNA is TGCAGTGCTCAGAAGGAGAACGCTAATTCACCCCTCCACTTT. This codes for CSAQKENANSPLHF. This chain connects TRBV20-1 to TRBJ1-6; D is unresolved. There are 14 residues in the CDR3. Trimming left V 5 bases short and J 6 bases short, with 14 bases between. In germline, CDR1 is DFQATT, CDR2 SNEGSKA (reference sequence).

V and J are TRBV7-2 and TRBJ2-7, with 11 bases identical to TRBD2. Losses at the gene ends were 5 bases for V and 4 bases for J; bases not matched to a gene: 16. Germline loops: CDR1 SGHTA, CDR2 FQGNSA. This CDR3 comprises 18 residues. For the CDR3, the DNA is TGTGCCAGCAGCCTCAATCCTAGACTAGCGGGAAACCCTTACGAGCAGTACTTC. Amino acid sequence: CASSLNPRLAGNPYEQYF. Combining the CDR3 with reference TRBV7-2 and TRBJ2-7 gives the whole variable domain GAGVSQSPSNKVTEKGKDVELRCDPISGHTALYWYRQSLGQGLEFLIYFQGNSAPDKSGLPSDRFSAERTGGSVSTLTIQRTQQEDSAVYLCASSLNPRLAGNPYEQYFGPGTRLTVT.

The chain recombines TRBV7-8 with TRBJ2-7; tentatively, D is TRBD1 or TRBD2 (6 bases each). This CDR3 is 14 amino acids long. Trimming removed 5 bases at V and 6 bases at J, with 17 bases between. In germline, CDR1 is SGHVS, CDR2 FQNEAQ. In nucleotides, the CDR3 is TGTGCCAGCAGCCTCGGGACGGGGGCCATCGAGCAGTACTTC. Protein sequence: CASSLGTGAIEQYF.

This clonotype was recorded at least ten times. The chain combines TRBV7-2 with TRBJ2-3; TRBD2 matches at 7 bases. The CDR3 contains 17 residues. The junction had 9 bases not matched to a gene; V was cut back by 1 base and J by 2 bases. Germline CDR1 is SGHTA and CDR2 is FQGNSA. The CDR3 protein is CASSLVASGGPTDTQYF. For the CDR3, the DNA is TGTGCCAGCAGCTTAGTCGCGTCGGGAGGACCCACAGATACGCAGTATTTT. The variable domain in full, with the rest retrieved from reference TRBV7-2 and TRBJ2-3, is GAGVSQSPSNKVTEKGKDVELRCDPISGHTALYWYRQSLGQGLEFLIYFQGNSAPDKSGLPSDRFSAERTGGSVSTLTIQRTQQEDSAVYLCASSLVASGGPTDTQYFGPGTRLTVL.

The chain recombines TRBV28 with TRBJ1-2; 12 bases fit TRBD1. This CDR3 spans 17 amino acids. Germline-derived CDR1 and CDR2 are MDHEN and SYDVKM. The V segment lost 6 bases and the J segment 4 bases; nucleotides outside the gene matches: 12. The CDR3 bases are TGTGCCAGCAGATACCCCGGGGACAGGGGGCTTGGCTATGGCTACACCTTC. Its translation: CASRYPGDRGLGYGYTF.

The gene calls are TRBV4-2 and TRBJ2-3; either TRBD1 or TRBD2 may fit D (5 bases each). V was trimmed by 4 bases and J by 6 bases, leaving 11 bases between them. The CDR3 spans 13 residues. The germline gives CDR1 LGHNA, CDR2 YNFKEQ. Here the CDR3 reads CASSPLEGDTQYF. The CDR3 DNA sequence: TGTGCCAGCAGCCCCCTCGAGGGGGATACGCAGTATTTT.

As DNA, the CDR3 is TGTGCCAGTAGTATTGTAGGCTCAGATACGCAGTATTTT. This sequence encodes CASSIVGSDTQYF. This chain joins TRBV19 and TRBJ2-3; D not certain. Trimming took off 3 bases at V and 4 bases at J, with 8 bases between the two ends. Per the germline V gene, CDR1 is LNHDA and CDR2 is SQIVND (reference sequence). This CDR3 is built from 13 residues.

The rearrangement joins TRBV2 to TRBJ1-1; no firm D call. This CDR3 has 12 amino acids. The V end lost 4 bases, the J end lost 4 bases, and 7 bases lay between the germline ends. CDR1 is SNHLY and CDR2 is FYNNEI in the germline V gene. Written as DNA, the CDR3 is TGTGCCAGCAGTGTGGTTCCCACTGAAGCTTTCTTT. This codes for CASSVVPTEAFF.

The V gene is TRBV7-3, the J gene TRBJ1-6; TRBD1 might be the D (6 bases). CDR1 is SGHTA, CDR2 FQGTGA, per germline. Trimming cost V 5 bases and J 9 bases, with 17 bases left between them. CDR3 size: 15 residues. CDR3 sequence reads: CASSDQDSQVSPLHF. CDR3 DNA sequence: TGTGCCAGCAGCGACCAGGACAGCCAAGTTTCACCCCTCCACTTT.

This clonotype was detected a few times. The chain is built from TRBV7-2 and TRBJ1-5; D possibly corresponds to TRBD1 (5 bases). CDR3 size: 16 residues. Germline CDR1 reads SGHTA; CDR2 reads FQGNSA. V lost 1 base and J 1 base, leaving 11 bases between the germline ends. CDR3 nucleotide sequence: TGTGCCAGCAGCTTAGGATGGGGGGGAAGCAATCAGCCCCAGCATTTT. Amino acids: CASSLGWGGSNQPQHF.

For the CDR3, the DNA is TGCGCCAGCAGCCAGGCGTATCAGCCGGGAAACACCATATATTTT. As protein: CASSQAYQPGNTIYF. This chain uses TRBV4-1 with TRBJ1-3; D call uncertain. The CDR3 runs to 15 residues. CDR1 is MGHRA, CDR2 YSYEKL, per germline. V lost 3 bases and J lost 4, with 13 bases in between.

The chain combines TRBV2 with TRBJ2-3; D is undetermined. Germline loops: CDR1 SNHLY, CDR2 FYNNEI. Trimming took 0 bases from V and 4 from J, leaving 8 bases between them. The CDR3 consists of 14 residues. This CDR3 reads CASSEAIGPDTQYF. In DNA form, the CDR3 reads TGTGCCAGCAGTGAAGCGATCGGCCCAGATACGCAGTATTTT.

The chain is built from TRBV10-3 and TRBJ2-3; 14 bases match TRBD2. Losses at the gene ends were 3 bases for V and 3 bases for J; bases not matched to a gene: 2. Germline V gene sequence: CDR1 ENHRY, CDR2 SYGVKD. The CDR3 is 16 amino acids. The CDR3 spells CAISDRTSGRTDTQYF. DNA of the CDR3: TGTGCCATCAGTGACCGGACTAGCGGGAGGACAGATACGCAGTATTTT.

In this sample, this clonotype turned up a few times. The genes are TRBV7-2 and TRBJ1-4, with D unclear. This CDR3 has 15 amino acids. V was pared by 4 bases and J by 5 bases, with 14 bases between. Germline V gives CDR1 SGHTA, CDR2 FQGNSA. CDR3 in DNA: TGTGCCAGCAGCTCGTGGAGGGCGGGGAATGAAAAACTGTTTTTT. Its protein product is CASSSWRAGNEKLFF.

The chain joins TRBV18 to TRBJ2-3; TRBD1 is a possible D gene (6 bases). Trimming removed 1 base from V and 4 bases from J, with 15 bases in between. Germline CDR1 KGHSH, CDR2 LQKENI. The CDR3 consists of 16 residues. CDR3 in amino acids: CASSPRHVTGSDTQYF. CDR3 bases: TGTGCCAGCTCACCACGCCATGTGACAGGTTCAGATACGCAGTATTTT.

The chain uses TRBV7-2 and TRBJ2-1, with no clear D. Germline CDR1 and CDR2: SGHTA and FQGNSA. Trimming removed 3 bases at V and 6 bases at J, with 12 bases between. The CDR3 sequence is 14 residues long. CDR3 nucleotide sequence: TGTGCCAGCAGCTTCGGACCCAATGTCAATGAGCAGTTCTTC. It is translated as CASSFGPNVNEQFF. The variable domain in full, with the rest retrieved from reference TRBV7-2 and TRBJ2-1, is GAGVSQSPSNKVTEKGKDVELRCDPISGHTALYWYRQSLGQGLEFLIYFQGNSAPDKSGLPSDRFSAERTGGSVSTLTIQRTQQEDSAVYLCASSFGPNVNEQFFGPGTRLTVL.

This clonotype was seen more than once but under ten times. The chain carries TRBV7-2 and TRBJ1-3; no clear D. This CDR3 comprises 15 residues. V was shortened by 5 bases and J by 4 bases, with 15 bases between the two germline ends. CDR1 and CDR2 from the germline V gene are SGHTA and FQGNSA. The CDR3 loop reads CASSPWALGGNTIYF. CDR3 sequence (DNA): TGTGCCAGCAGCCCCTGGGCCCTAGGAGGAAACACCATATATTTT.

The chain recombines TRBV12-3 or TRBV12-4 with TRBJ2-1, with D possibly matching TRBD2 (5 bases). There are 13 residues in the CDR3. V dropped 3 bases and J dropped 8 bases, with 11 bases sitting between them. CDR3 sequence (DNA): TGTGCCAGCAGTTTCCTAATCGGGGATGAGCAGTTCTTC. Translated, it gives CASSFLIGDEQFF.

The rearrangement uses TRBV28 and TRBJ1-5, with TRBD1 matching 10 bases. V trimming: 6 bases; J trimming: 9 bases; junction bases outside the gene matches: 8. CDR1 and CDR2 from the germline V gene are MDHEN and SYDVKM. This CDR3 has 14 amino acids. The CDR3 protein is CASSRDRGEWPQHF. CDR3 DNA sequence: TGTGCCAGCAGCCGGGACAGGGGTGAATGGCCCCAGCATTTT.

This chain uses TRBV12-3 or TRBV12-4 with TRBJ1-1; a weak D match, TRBD1 (5 bases). The CDR3 length is 13 residues. With 8 bases removed from V and 4 bases from J, the gap between germline ends came to 14 bases. CDR3: CASRQTVVTEAFF. CDR3 nucleotides: TGTGCCAGCCGACAGACAGTAGTCACTGAAGCTTTCTTT.

This chain joins TRBV14 and TRBJ2-2, with 9 bases aligning to TRBD2. Losses at the gene ends were 2 bases for V and 5 bases for J; bases not matched to a gene: 3. Germline-derived CDR1 and CDR2 are SGHDN and FVKESK. The length of the CDR3 is 15 residues. The CDR3 loop reads CASSQLAGWTGELFF. The CDR3 coding sequence is TGTGCCAGCAGCCAACTAGCGGGATGGACCGGGGAGCTGTTTTTT.

This clonotype was picked up a small number of times. V gene TRBV7-2 combines with J gene TRBJ2-1, with 9 positions matching TRBD2. The CDR3 has 15 residues. V shed 2 bases and J 8 bases; nucleotides not matched to a gene: 7. CDR1 SGHTA and CDR2 FQGNSA come from the germline V gene. This chain's CDR3 is CASSLSLAGRDEQFF. CDR3 DNA: TGTGCCAGCAGCTTAAGCCTAGCGGGAAGGGATGAGCAGTTCTTC.